The T cell receptor (beta chain) under discussion was sequenced for a study of blood T cell repertoires in COVID-19. This clone was seen only once. Germline V gene sequence: CDR1 SGHRS, CDR2 YFSETQ. V was clipped by 1 base and J by 7 bases; unmatched bases: 23. The CDR3 length is 21 residues. Clones were read by immunoSEQ multiplex PCR, and TCRdb kept only the in-frame ones, dropping some. The sample yields more than 150,000 clones, about four fifths seen once. The chain combines TRBV5-1 with TRBJ1-4; 9 bases map to TRBD1. Sequencing was carried out using peripheral blood. The TCR originated in a human donor in a cohort sampled during active COVID-19. In nucleotides, the CDR3 is TGCGCCAGCAGCTTGCCTAAATCCCGGGACAGGGACAAAGGTGGGCGTGAAAAACTGTTTTTT. Its translation is CASSLPKSRDRDKGGREKLFF.